The table lists the clone carrying this TCR beta chain with a few counts. Its target is not known. Subjects aged 18 to 65 presented with newly diagnosed hyperthyroidism of less than 2 months' duration. The study left out patients who had uncontrolled infection, other autoimmune disease, pregnancy or lactation. Amplified TCR beta CDR3 regions came from RNA transcripts. HTBI primers drove first-round RT-PCR of the TCR CDR3. MiXCR, applied by TCRdb to the multiplex PCR reads, yields one record per CDR3 protein. The sample contains 560,000 or so distinct CDR3 sequences, more than 45% of which appear only once. The sample originates from a study of T cells in Graves' hyperthyroidism and ophthalmopathy. Study-wide results and limits: Through a model of 13 V-J features, ophthalmopathy was separated from stable hyperthyroidism. Most thyroid clonotypes with frequency above 0.001 were detected in blood.

This clonotype was obtained from a woman aged 18-29 years with Graves' hyperthyroidism. Sequencing input: peripheral blood or thyroid tissue (not recorded which).

The CDR3 region is CASSLSGDNSPLHF. The CDR3 DNA follows: TGTGCCAGCAGCTTATCGGGGGATAATTCACCCCTCCACTTT. V and J are TRBV11-2 and TRBJ1-6; weak D call: TRBD1 (5 bases). This CDR3 contains 14 residues. CDR1 and CDR2 from the germline V gene are SGHAT and FQNNGV. V was pared by 2 bases and J by 5 bases, with 7 bases between.